This TCR beta chain was obtained from a study of T-cell memory formation after mild COVID-19. V shed 5 bases, J shed 5 bases, and the junction held 11 bases outside the gene matches. The germline V gene encodes CDR1 SGHRS and CDR2 YFSETQ. The CDR3 is 15 residues long. 5'RACE, which relied on constant-segment primers, yielded TCR alpha and TCR beta cDNA libraries carrying sample barcodes and UMIs. A single record per CDR3 protein comes from TCRdb applying MiXCR to the 5' RACE reads. The sample holds some 450,000 distinct CDR3 sequences, roughly 20% seen once. This TCR came from an adult woman who had mild COVID-19 (a few samples of this study predate the infection). Cell type and time point are not known. Material: PBMCs or a T cell subset sorted from them (not recorded which). V gene TRBV5-1 combines with J gene TRBJ1-2, with 8 bases aligning to TRBD1. The CDR3 region is CASSSGQVKGYGYTF. In DNA form, the CDR3 reads TGCGCCAGCAGTTCGGGACAGGTCAAGGGATATGGCTACACCTTC. Full variable domain (rest looked up from reference TRBV5-1 and TRBJ1-2): KAGVTQTPRYLIKTRGQQVTLSCSPISGHRSVSWYQQTPGQGLQFLFEYFSETQRNKGNFPGRFSGRQFSNSRSEMNVSTLELGDSALYLCASSSGQVKGYGYTFGSGTRLTVV.